The sequence of this T cell receptor beta chain was determined in a study of blood T cell repertoires in COVID-19. Overall study: Acute and convalescent COVID-19 samples came from the United States, Italy and Spain.

Sequencing used immunoSEQ multiplex PCR; TCRdb keeps in-frame clones, though not all of them. The table shows approximately 210,000 clones, with approximately 86% occurring only once. Trimming left V 4 bases short and J 4 bases short, with 8 bases between. Germline V gene data show CDR1 as MGHRA and CDR2 as YSYEKL. This CDR3 contains 13 residues. This rearrangement joins TRBV4-1 to TRBJ1-5, with D possibly matching TRBD1 (5 bases). Sequences were obtained from peripheral blood. This receptor was identified in a man aged 55 to 70 with COVID-19, enrolled during active disease. Here the CDR3 DNA reads TGCGCCAGCAGCCTACAGGAAAATCAGCCCCAGCATTTT. Translation gives CASSLQENQPQHF.